This passage covers 26 T cell receptor beta chains from one sample sequenced in a study of long-term antiretroviral therapy in people with HIV. The libraries were made with immunoSEQ v3.0 at survey level. Profiling relied on immunoSEQ multiplex PCR, and the TCRdb table lists in-frame clones only, not all of them. The sample has tens of thousands of clones, less than 85% seen once. The sample was unsorted PBMCs, taken approximately 2.5 years after starting antiretroviral therapy. Receptor source: a middle-aged man with HIV.

CDR3 in amino acids: CASSPGTSGSPTGELFF. Written as DNA, the CDR3 is TGTGCCAGCAGCCCTGGGACTAGCGGGAGCCCCACCGGGGAGCTGTTTTTT. The V gene is TRBV5-4, the J gene TRBJ2-2; 14 nucleotides match TRBD2. V shed 4 bases, J shed 4 bases, and the junction held 6 bases outside the gene matches. Per germline, CDR1 SGHNT and CDR2 YYREEE (reference sequence). The CDR3 is 17 amino acids.

The J gene is TRBJ1-4, the V gene TRBV2; 10 bases fit TRBD1. This CDR3 comprises 15 residues. V lost 8 bases and J lost 8; bases outside the gene matches: 11. CDR1 is SNHLY and CDR2 is FYNNEI in the germline V gene. DNA for the CDR3: TGTGCCAGCCGGGACAGGGGAGGAGTAGGGGAAAAACTGTTTTTT. Residues: CASRDRGGVGEKLFF.

The chain combines TRBV13 with TRBJ2-5; D uncertain. Germline V lookup: CDR1 PRHDT, CDR2 FYEKMQ (reference sequence). Trimming took 5 bases from V and 2 from J, leaving 12 bases between them. This CDR3 has 14 residues. The CDR3 DNA follows: TGTGCCAGCAGCCCCCGGTCGAAACAAGAGACCCAGTACTTC. Translated, it gives CASSPRSKQETQYF.

V is TRBV9 and J is TRBJ2-7; D is possibly TRBD1 (6 bases). Germline V gene sequence: CDR1 SGDLS, CDR2 YYNGEE. V lost 3 bases to trimming and J lost 6 bases, with 10 bases between them. This CDR3 is built from 12 residues. In nucleotides, the CDR3 is TGTGCCAGCAGCGCCCAGGGGTCCGAGCAGTACTTC. This sequence encodes CASSAQGSEQYF.

The chain links TRBV28 to TRBJ1-1; 7 bases fit TRBD1. The CDR3 covers 14 residues. CDR1 is MDHEN, CDR2 SYDVKM, per germline. V lost 1 base, J lost 5 bases, and 4 bases stayed unmatched. CDR3 sequence: CASSLSQGWTEAFF. In nucleotides, the CDR3 is TGTGCCAGCAGTTTATCACAGGGGTGGACTGAAGCTTTCTTT.

The rearrangement uses TRBV5-1 and TRBJ2-7, with TRBD1 matching 10 bases. The germline V gene encodes CDR1 SGHRS and CDR2 YFSETQ. The CDR3 sequence is 15 residues long. Trimming cost V 4 bases and J 6 bases; bases outside gene matches: 10. CDR3 residues: CASSQLSGTGAEQYF. CDR3 sequence (DNA): TGCGCCAGCAGCCAACTGTCCGGGACAGGGGCCGAGCAGTACTTC.

The table lists this clone with a count of one. The chain couples TRBV27 to TRBJ2-3; 9 nucleotides match TRBD2. V was clipped by 4 bases and J by 4 bases; unmatched bases: 6. The CDR3 covers 15 residues. Germline CDR1 and CDR2: MNHEY and SMNVEV (reference sequence). The CDR3 sequence is CASSSPGLAPDTQYF. CDR3 coding DNA: TGTGCCAGCAGTTCGCCGGGACTAGCCCCAGATACGCAGTATTTT.

The chain links TRBV19 to TRBJ1-6, with 10 bases fitting TRBD1. Germline CDR1 is LNHDA and CDR2 is SQIVND (reference sequence). CDR3 length: 15 amino acids. The ends lost 11 bases at V and 9 bases at J; junction bases unmatched: 13. The CDR3 loop is CASQGEGQGRSPLHF. The CDR3 nucleotides read TGTGCCTCCCAGGGGGAGGGACAGGGGCGTTCACCCCTCCACTTT.

The chain recombines TRBV5-4 with TRBJ1-1; 10 nucleotides match TRBD1. Trimming took 3 bases from V and 3 from J; bases not matched to a gene: 5. Germline lookup yields CDR1 SGHNT and CDR2 YYREEE (reference sequence). The CDR3 has 15 amino acids. CDR3 DNA sequence: TGTGCCAGCAGCTCAACCGGACAGGGGGACACTGAAGCTTTCTTT. This gives the protein CASSSTGQGDTEAFF.

V is TRBV2 and J is TRBJ2-7; D is unresolved. Germline V gene data show CDR1 as SNHLY and CDR2 as FYNNEI. The CDR3 extends over 15 amino acids. V gave up 0 bases and J gave up 6 bases, with 15 bases separating them. The CDR3 sequence is CASSEARLVPLEQYF. The CDR3 DNA reads TGTGCCAGCAGTGAAGCCCGCCTGGTTCCTCTCGAGCAGTACTTC.

The V call is TRBV10-3, the J call TRBJ2-3, with 13 bases aligning to TRBD2. The CDR3 is made up of 19 amino acids. The V segment lost 10 bases and the J segment 6 bases; nucleotides outside the gene matches: 22. Germline assignment: CDR1 ENHRY and CDR2 SYGVKD. In DNA, the CDR3 is TGTGCCACCTCTCGGGGGCCAAAACTAGCGGGAGGGAACATGGATACGCAGTATTTT. It yields the protein CATSRGPKLAGGNMDTQYF.

V is TRBV5-6 and J is TRBJ2-7, with D perhaps TRBD2 (6 bases). The germline V gene encodes CDR1 SGHDT and CDR2 YYEEEE. The germline V and J ends were trimmed by 0 bases and 5 bases, with 9 bases remaining between them. The CDR3 extends over 13 amino acids. The chain's CDR3 is CASSLGGMDEQYF. CDR3 nucleotides: TGTGCCAGCAGCTTGGGCGGGATGGACGAGCAGTACTTC. Together with reference TRBV5-6 and TRBJ2-7, the CDR3 gives the full variable domain: DAGVTQSPTHLIKTRGQQVTLRCSPKSGHDTVSWYQQALGQGPQFIFQYYEEEERQRGNFPDRFSGHQFPNYSSELNVNALLLGDSALYLCASSLGGMDEQYFGPGTRLTVT.

This chain links TRBV7-9 with TRBJ2-1; the D gene is possibly TRBD2 (5 bases). Germline V lookup: CDR1 SEHNR, CDR2 FQNEAQ (reference sequence). Trimming cost V 5 bases and J 6 bases, with 8 bases left between them. The CDR3 covers 12 residues. CDR3 nucleotides: TGTGCCAGCAGCGTGGACTTCAATGAGCAGTTCTTC. Translation gives CASSVDFNEQFF.

The chain links TRBV19 to TRBJ2-5; a possible D gene is TRBD1 (6 bases). Trimming pared 4 bases from V and 10 bases from J, leaving 10 bases between. This CDR3 has 11 residues. The germline V gene has CDR1 LNHDA and CDR2 SQIVND (reference sequence). The CDR3 DNA reads TGTGCCAGTAGTACTCAGGGACACCAGTACTTC. Translating it yields CASSTQGHQYF.

J is TRBJ2-1 and V is TRBV11-2; D is possibly TRBD2 (5 bases). Germline V gene lookup returns CDR1 SGHAT and CDR2 FQNNGV. The ends were cut back, 5 bases at V and 10 bases at J, with 15 bases in the middle. The CDR3 is 13 amino acids. The CDR3 sequence is CASSPTSTGEQFF. In DNA, the CDR3 is TGTGCCAGCAGCCCCACTAGTACGGGGGAGCAGTTCTTC. Using reference TRBV11-2 and TRBJ2-1 for the parts outside the CDR3, the full variable domain is EAGVAQSPRYKIIEKRQSVAFWCNPISGHATLYWYQQILGQGPKLLIQFQNNGVVDDSQLPKDRFSAERLKGVDSTLKIQPAKLEDSAVYLCASSPTSTGEQFFGPGTRLTVL.

This sequence joins TRBV6-5 and TRBJ1-1; TRBD1 matches at 7 bases. Per the germline V gene, CDR1 is MNHEY and CDR2 is SVGAGI. V lost 3 bases to trimming and J lost 6 bases; unmatched junction nucleotides: 10. This CDR3 has 15 amino acids. CDR3 sequence: CASSYYSTGSPEAFF. In nucleotides, the CDR3 is TGTGCCAGCAGTTATTACTCGACAGGGAGCCCTGAAGCTTTCTTT.

The chain couples TRBV19 to TRBJ1-2; 7 positions match TRBD1. The germline CDR1 and CDR2 sequences are LNHDA and SQIVND (reference sequence). This CDR3 contains 16 residues. V trimming: 6 bases; J trimming: 4 bases; junction bases outside the gene matches: 14. Here the CDR3 reads CASSMATMDRIYGYTF. CDR3 in DNA: TGTGCCAGTAGCATGGCGACGATGGACAGGATCTATGGCTACACCTTC.

The chain couples TRBV29-1 to TRBJ2-7; D may be TRBD2 (5 bases). This CDR3 contains 12 residues. Trimming removed 1 base from V and 5 bases from J, with 9 bases in between. Germline lookup yields CDR1 SQVTM and CDR2 ANQGSEA. CDR3 nucleotides: TGCAGCGTTGAAGTAGGAGGTGACGAGCAGTACTTC. Translation gives CSVEVGGDEQYF.

The J gene is TRBJ1-1, the V gene TRBV27; tentatively, D is TRBD1 (5 bases). The CDR3 covers 13 residues. Germline V gene sequence: CDR1 MNHEY, CDR2 SMNVEV (reference sequence). V was cut by 8 bases and J by 6 bases, with 16 bases left in between. The CDR3 region has the DNA TGTGCCAGCCGAAGCAGCGGGGACTCTGAAGCTTTCTTT. As protein: CASRSSGDSEAFF.

V gene TRBV10-2 combines with J gene TRBJ2-2; 15 bases are shared with TRBD2. The CDR3 sequence is 20 residues long. Unmatched junction bases numbered 18, after V lost 6 bases and J lost 7 bases. Germline-derived CDR1 and CDR2 are WSHSY and SAAADI. CDR3 region: CASRTDRRGLAGGPSGELFF. The DNA for the CDR3 is TGCGCCAGCAGGACCGACAGGAGAGGACTAGCGGGAGGGCCCAGCGGGGAGCTGTTTTTT.

The CDR3 protein is CASSLRIAGTGELFF. The CDR3 DNA is TGTGCCAGCAGCTTGAGAATAGCGGGCACCGGGGAGCTGTTTTTT. The V call is TRBV5-6, the J call TRBJ2-2; TRBD2 matches at 7 bases. With 1 base clipped from V and 4 bases from J, the junction kept 4 bases outside the gene matches. This CDR3 is built from 15 residues. Germline-derived CDR1 and CDR2 are SGHDT and YYEEEE.

J is TRBJ2-3 and V is TRBV27, with D possibly being TRBD2 (5 bases). This CDR3 has 15 amino acids. V lost 6 bases to trimming and J lost 0 bases, with 13 bases between them. Germline lookup yields CDR1 MNHEY and CDR2 SMNVEV (reference sequence). CDR3 loop: CASRNLATSTDTQYF. The CDR3 DNA follows: TGTGCCAGCAGGAACTTAGCGACTAGCACAGATACGCAGTATTTT.

Only one count was recorded for this clone. The gene calls are TRBV11-2 and TRBJ1-1; maybe TRBD1 (5 bases). Germline V gene data show CDR1 as SGHAT and CDR2 as FQNNGV. The CDR3 sequence is 13 residues long. V was cut by 3 bases and J by 6 bases, with 11 bases left in between. The CDR3: CASSFFREAEAFF. The CDR3 DNA sequence: TGTGCCAGCAGCTTCTTCAGGGAGGCTGAAGCTTTCTTT.

This chain joins TRBV7-2 and TRBJ2-1; D may be TRBD2 (5 bases). The V gene lost 5 bases and the J gene lost 7 bases, with 18 bases spanning the gap. Germline CDR1 is SGHTA and CDR2 is FQGNSA. The CDR3 runs 15 residues. The CDR3 sequence is CASSQAVGSGNEQFF. DNA of the CDR3: TGTGCCAGCAGCCAGGCGGTAGGGTCGGGGAATGAGCAGTTCTTC.

V and J are TRBV7-9 and TRBJ1-1; D gene ambiguous. Trimming left V 2 bases short and J 5 bases short, with 21 bases between. Germline assignment: CDR1 SEHNR and CDR2 FQNEAQ (reference sequence). This CDR3 region has 17 residues. Written as DNA, the CDR3 is TGTGCCAGCAGCTTATTAGGGTTTGCAACCAAGGGAACTGAAGCTTTCTTT. Its protein is CASSLLGFATKGTEAFF.

CDR3 region: CASSPPGQGSGEQYF. DNA of the CDR3: TGTGCCAGCTCACCACCGGGACAGGGATCCGGGGAGCAGTACTTC. This chain links TRBV18 with TRBJ2-7; 9 nucleotides align to TRBD1. V shed 0 bases and J 7 bases; nucleotides not matched to a gene: 7. The CDR3 sequence is 15 residues long. Per the germline V gene, CDR1 is KGHSH and CDR2 is LQKENI.